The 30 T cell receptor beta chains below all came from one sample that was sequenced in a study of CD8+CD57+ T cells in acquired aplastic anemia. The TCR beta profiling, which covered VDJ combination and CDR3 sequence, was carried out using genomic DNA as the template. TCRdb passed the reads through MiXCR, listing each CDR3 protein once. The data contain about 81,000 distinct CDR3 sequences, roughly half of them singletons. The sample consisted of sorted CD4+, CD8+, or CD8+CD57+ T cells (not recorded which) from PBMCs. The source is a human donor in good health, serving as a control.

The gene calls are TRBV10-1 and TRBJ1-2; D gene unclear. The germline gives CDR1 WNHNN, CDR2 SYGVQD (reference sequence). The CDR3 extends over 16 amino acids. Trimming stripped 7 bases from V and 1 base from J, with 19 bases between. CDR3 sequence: CASTIDRGGSNYGYTF. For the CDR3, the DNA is TGCGCCAGCACGATCGACCGGGGAGGGAGTAACTATGGCTACACCTTC.

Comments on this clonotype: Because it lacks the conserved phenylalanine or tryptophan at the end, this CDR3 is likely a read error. CDR3 DNA: TGTGCCACCAGCCTAGGGGCCGGGGAGCTGTTTTCT. Its protein product is CATSLGAGELFS. The chain joins TRBV15 to TRBJ2-2, with D perhaps matching TRBD1 (5 bases). Germline-derived CDR1 and CDR2 are LNHNV and YYDKDF (reference sequence). V gave up 5 bases and J gave up 6 bases, with 7 bases separating them. There are 12 residues in the CDR3.

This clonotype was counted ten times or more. The CDR3 DNA sequence: TGTGCCAGCAGCGCACACTCGAACACTGAAGCTTTCTTT. Translating gives CASSAHSNTEAFF. This chain joins TRBV9 and TRBJ1-1; D is unresolved. Trimming pared 3 bases from V and 1 base from J, leaving 7 bases between. The CDR3 has 13 amino acids. The germline CDR1 and CDR2 sequences are SGDLS and YYNGEE.

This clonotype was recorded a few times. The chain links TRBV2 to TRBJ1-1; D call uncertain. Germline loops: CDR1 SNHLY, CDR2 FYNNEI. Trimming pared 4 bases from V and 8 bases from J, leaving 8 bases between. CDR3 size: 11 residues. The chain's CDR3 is CASSARGEAFF. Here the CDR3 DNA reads TGTGCCAGCAGTGCCCGCGGGGAAGCTTTCTTT.

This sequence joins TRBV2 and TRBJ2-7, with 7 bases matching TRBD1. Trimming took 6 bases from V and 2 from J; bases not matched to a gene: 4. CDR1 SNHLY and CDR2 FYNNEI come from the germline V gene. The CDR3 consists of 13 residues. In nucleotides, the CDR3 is TGTGCCAGCAGAGGGACAGTCACCTACGAGCAGTACTTC. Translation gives CASRGTVTYEQYF.

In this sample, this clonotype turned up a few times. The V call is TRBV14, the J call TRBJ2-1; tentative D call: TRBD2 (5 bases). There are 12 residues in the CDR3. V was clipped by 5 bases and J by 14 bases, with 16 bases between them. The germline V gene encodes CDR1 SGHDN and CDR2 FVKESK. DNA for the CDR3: TGTGCCAGCAGCTTAGACGGGCGAGGGAAGTTCTTC. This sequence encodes CASSLDGRGKFF.

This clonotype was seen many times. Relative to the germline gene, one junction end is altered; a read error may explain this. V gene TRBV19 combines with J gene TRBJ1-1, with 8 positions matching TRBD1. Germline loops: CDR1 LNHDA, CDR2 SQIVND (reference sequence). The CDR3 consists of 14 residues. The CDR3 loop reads CASSPRDRNSEAFF. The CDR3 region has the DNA TGTGCCAGTAGTCCCCGGGACAGGAACTCTGAAGCTTTCTTT.

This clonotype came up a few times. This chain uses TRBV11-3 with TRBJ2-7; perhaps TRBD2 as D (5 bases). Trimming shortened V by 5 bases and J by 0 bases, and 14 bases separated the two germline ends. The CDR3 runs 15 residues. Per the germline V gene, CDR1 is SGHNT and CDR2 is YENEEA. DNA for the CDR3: TGTGCCAGCAGCCGAGCGGTATTGGACTCCTACGAGCAGTACTTC. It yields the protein CASSRAVLDSYEQYF.

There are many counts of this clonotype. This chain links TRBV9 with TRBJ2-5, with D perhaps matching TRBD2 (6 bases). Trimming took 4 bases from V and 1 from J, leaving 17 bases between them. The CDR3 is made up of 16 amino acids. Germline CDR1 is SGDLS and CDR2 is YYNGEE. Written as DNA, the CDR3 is TGTGCCAGCAGCCCGTCGGGAGCAGGGTTCCAAGAGACCCAGTACTTC. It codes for CASSPSGAGFQETQYF.

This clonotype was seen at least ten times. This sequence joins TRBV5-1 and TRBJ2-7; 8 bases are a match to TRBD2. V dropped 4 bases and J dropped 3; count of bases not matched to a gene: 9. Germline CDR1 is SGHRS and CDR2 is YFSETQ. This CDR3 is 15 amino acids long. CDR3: CASSPSAREDYEQYF. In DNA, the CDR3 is TGCGCCAGCAGCCCGTCAGCGCGGGAGGACTACGAGCAGTACTTC.

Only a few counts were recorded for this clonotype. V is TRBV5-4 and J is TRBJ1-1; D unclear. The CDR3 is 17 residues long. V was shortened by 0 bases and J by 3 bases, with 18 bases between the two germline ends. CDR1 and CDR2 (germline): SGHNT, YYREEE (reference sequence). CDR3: CASSLAQAPTYYTEAFF. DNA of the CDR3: TGTGCCAGCAGCTTGGCCCAGGCGCCGACATACTACACTGAAGCTTTCTTT.

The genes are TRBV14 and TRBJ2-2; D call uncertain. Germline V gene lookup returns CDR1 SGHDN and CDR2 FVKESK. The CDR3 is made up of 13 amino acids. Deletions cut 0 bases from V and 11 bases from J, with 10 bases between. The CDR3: CASSQDLKGELFF. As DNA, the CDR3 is TGTGCCAGCAGCCAAGATCTGAAGGGAGAGCTGTTTTTT.

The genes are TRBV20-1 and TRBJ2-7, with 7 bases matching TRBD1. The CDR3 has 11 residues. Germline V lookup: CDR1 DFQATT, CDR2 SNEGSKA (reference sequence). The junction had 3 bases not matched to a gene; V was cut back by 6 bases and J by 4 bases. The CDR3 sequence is CSARTGYEQYF. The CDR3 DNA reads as TGCAGTGCCCGGACAGGTTACGAGCAGTACTTC.

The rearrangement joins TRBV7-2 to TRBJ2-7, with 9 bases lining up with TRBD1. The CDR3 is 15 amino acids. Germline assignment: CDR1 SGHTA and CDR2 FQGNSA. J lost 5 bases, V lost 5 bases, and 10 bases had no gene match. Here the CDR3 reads CASSLRTGVGNEQYF. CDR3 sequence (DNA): TGTGCCAGCAGCCTAAGGACAGGGGTTGGGAACGAGCAGTACTTC.

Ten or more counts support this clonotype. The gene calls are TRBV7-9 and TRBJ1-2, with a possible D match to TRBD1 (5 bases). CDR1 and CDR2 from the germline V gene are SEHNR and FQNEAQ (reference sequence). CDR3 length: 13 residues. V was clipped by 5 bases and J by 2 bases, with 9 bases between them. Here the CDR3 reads CASSQDKNYGYTF. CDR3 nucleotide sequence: TGTGCCAGCAGCCAGGACAAAAACTATGGCTACACCTTC.

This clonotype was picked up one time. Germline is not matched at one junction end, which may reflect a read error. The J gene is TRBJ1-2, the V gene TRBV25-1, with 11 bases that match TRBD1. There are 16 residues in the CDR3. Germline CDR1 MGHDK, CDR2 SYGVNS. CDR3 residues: CASSQARTGGFGGYTF. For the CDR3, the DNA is TGCGCCAGCAGCCAAGCCAGGACAGGGGGCTTTGGTGGCTACACCTTC.

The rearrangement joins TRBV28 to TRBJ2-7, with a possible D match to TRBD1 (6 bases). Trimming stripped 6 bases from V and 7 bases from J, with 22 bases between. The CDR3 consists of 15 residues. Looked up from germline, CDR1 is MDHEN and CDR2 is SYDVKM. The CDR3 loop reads CASRGQGTGSWEQYF. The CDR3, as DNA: TGTGCCAGCAGGGGCCAGGGGACCGGATCATGGGAGCAGTACTTC.

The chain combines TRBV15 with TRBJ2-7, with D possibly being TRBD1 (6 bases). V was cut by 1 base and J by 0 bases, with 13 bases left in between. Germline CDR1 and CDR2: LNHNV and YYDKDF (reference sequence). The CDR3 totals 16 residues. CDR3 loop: CATSRVETGSSYEQYF. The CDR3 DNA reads TGTGCCACCAGCAGAGTCGAGACAGGTTCCTCCTACGAGCAGTACTTC.

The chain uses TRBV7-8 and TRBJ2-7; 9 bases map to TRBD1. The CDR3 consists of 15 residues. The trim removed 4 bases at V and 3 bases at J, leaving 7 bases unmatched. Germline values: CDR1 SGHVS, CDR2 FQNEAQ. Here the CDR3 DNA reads TGTGCCAGCAGCTCCGGGGGGACAGGGTTCTACGAGCAGTACTTC. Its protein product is CASSSGGTGFYEQYF.

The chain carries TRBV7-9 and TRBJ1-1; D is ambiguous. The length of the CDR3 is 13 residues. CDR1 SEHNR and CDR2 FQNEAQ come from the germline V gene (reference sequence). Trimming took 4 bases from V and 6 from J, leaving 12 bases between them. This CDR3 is CASSSEGSPEAFF. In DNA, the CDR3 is TGTGCCAGCAGCTCGGAAGGCAGCCCTGAAGCTTTCTTT.

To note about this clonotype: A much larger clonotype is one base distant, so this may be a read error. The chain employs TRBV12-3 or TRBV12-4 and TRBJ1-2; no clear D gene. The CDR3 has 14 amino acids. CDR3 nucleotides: TGTGTCAGCAGTCCCTCAAGGTCTAACTATGGCTACACCTTC. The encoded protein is CVSSPSRSNYGYTF.

The CDR3: CASSYSGTDEKLFF. CDR3 bases: TGTGCCAGCAGTTACTCGGGGACAGACGAAAAACTGTTTTTT. V is TRBV6-5 and J is TRBJ1-4; 7 bases agree with TRBD1. This CDR3 region has 14 residues. Germline V lookup: CDR1 MNHEY, CDR2 SVGAGI. V lost 0 bases to trimming and J lost 8 bases; unmatched junction nucleotides: 3.

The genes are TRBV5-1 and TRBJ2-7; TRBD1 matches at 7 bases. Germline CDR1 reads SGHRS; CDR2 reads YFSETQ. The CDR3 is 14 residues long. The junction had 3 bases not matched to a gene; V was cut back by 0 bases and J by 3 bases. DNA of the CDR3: TGCGCCAGCAGCTTGGAGGACAGGAGCTACGAGCAGTACTTC. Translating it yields CASSLEDRSYEQYF. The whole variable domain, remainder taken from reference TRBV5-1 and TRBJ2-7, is KAGVTQTPRYLIKTRGQQVTLSCSPISGHRSVSWYQQTPGQGLQFLFEYFSETQRNKGNFPGRFSGRQFSNSRSEMNVSTLELGDSALYLCASSLEDRSYEQYFGPGTRLTVT.

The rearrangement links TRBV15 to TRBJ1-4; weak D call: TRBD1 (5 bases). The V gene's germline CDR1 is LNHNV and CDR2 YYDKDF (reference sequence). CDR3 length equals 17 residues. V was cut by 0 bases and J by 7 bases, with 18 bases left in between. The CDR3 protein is CATSRDSRPLGGEKLFF. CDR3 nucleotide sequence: TGTGCCACCAGCAGAGATTCGCGACCTCTGGGGGGTGAAAAACTGTTTTTT.

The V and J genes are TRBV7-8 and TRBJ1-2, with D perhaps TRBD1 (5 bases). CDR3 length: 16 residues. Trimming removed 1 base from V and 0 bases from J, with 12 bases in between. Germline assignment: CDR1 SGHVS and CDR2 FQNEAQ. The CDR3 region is CASSLGGRVTNYGYTF. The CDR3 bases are TGTGCCAGCAGCTTAGGGGGCAGGGTAACTAACTATGGCTACACCTTC.

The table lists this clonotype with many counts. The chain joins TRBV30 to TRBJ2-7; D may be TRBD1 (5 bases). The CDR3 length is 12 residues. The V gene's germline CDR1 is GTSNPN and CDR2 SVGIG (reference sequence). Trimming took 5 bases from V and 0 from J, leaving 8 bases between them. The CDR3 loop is CAWDSSSYEQYF. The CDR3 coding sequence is TGTGCCTGGGACAGTAGCTCCTACGAGCAGTACTTC.

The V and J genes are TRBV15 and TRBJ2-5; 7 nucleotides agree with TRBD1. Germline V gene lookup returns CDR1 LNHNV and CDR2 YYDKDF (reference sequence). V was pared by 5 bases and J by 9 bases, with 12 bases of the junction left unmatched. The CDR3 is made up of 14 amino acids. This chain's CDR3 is CATSEDRASQPQYF. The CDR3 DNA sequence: TGTGCCACCAGCGAAGACAGGGCGAGTCAGCCCCAGTACTTC.

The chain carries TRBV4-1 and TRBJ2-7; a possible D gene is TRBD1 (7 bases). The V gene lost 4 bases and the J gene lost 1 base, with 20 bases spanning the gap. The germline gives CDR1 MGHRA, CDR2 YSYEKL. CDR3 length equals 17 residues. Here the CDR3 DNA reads TGCGCCAGCAGCCCCCGGACAGGTAGGGAGGTGTCCTACGAGCAGTACTTC. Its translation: CASSPRTGREVSYEQYF.

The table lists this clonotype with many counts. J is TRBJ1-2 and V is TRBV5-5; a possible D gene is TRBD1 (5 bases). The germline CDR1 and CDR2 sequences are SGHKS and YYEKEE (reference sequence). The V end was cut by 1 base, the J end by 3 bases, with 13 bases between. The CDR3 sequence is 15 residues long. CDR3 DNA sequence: TGTGCCAGCAGCTTGTCTAAGGGGTTGGACTATGGCTACACCTTC. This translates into CASSLSKGLDYGYTF.

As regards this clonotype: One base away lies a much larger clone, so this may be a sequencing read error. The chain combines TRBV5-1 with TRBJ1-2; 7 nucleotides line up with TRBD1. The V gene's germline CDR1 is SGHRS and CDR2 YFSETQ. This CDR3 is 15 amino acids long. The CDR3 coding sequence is TGCGCCAGCAGCCCGGGGACAGACTCTAACTATGGCTACGCCTTC. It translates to CASSPGTDSNYGYAF.